This T cell receptor (beta chain) was recorded in a study of cytomegalovirus exposure and HLA in healthy donors. Study-level information: Researchers previously reported finding 90 million to 120 million unique TCR beta sequences from around 200 million T cells. Study observations and caveats: Per a later analysis, HLA-associated TCR beta chains showed more clonal expansion than other, equally common TCR beta chains.

This CDR3 is 17 amino acids long. Germline V gene data show CDR1 as SGHTA and CDR2 as FQGNSA. The V segment lost 5 bases and the J segment 4 bases; nucleotides outside the gene matches: 11. A multiplex PCR was run with 60 Vbeta primers and 13 Jbeta primers. The data were produced by immunoSEQ multiplex PCR, yet TCRdb's version contains in-frame clones alone and is incomplete. The sample shows some 110,000 clones, over 65% of them seen only once. This clone has more than one count but fewer than ten. Its cognate antigen is unknown. The material sequenced was PBMCs. This chain joins TRBV7-2 and TRBJ2-7, with 13 bases fitting TRBD2. The sequence was obtained from a woman aged 40-49 years in good health and CMV-seropositive. This chain's CDR3 is CASSLGTSGAKPYEQYF. CDR3 nucleotide sequence: TGTGCCAGCAGCCTTGGGACTAGCGGGGCCAAACCTTACGAGCAGTACTTC.